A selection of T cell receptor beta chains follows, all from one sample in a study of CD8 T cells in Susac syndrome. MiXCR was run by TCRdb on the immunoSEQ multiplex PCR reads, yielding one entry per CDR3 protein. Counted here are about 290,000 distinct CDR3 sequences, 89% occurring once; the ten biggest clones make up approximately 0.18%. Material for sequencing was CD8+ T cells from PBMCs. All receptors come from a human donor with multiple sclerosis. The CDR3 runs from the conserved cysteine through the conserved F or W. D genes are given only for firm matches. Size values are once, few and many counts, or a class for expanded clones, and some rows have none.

TGTGCCAGCAGTGCGTTACAGGGTGCGGATGAAAAACTGTTTTTT | CASSALQGADEKLFF | TRBV27 | - | TRBJ1-4 | -
TGTGCCAGCAGTGACCCGACCTGGGTTAACACCATATATTTT | CASSDPTWVNTIYF | TRBV28 | - | TRBJ1-3 | -
TGTGCCACCAGACCAGACCAGCTAGTAAACACCGGGGAGCTGTTTTTT | CATRPDQLVNTGELFF | TRBV15 | - | TRBJ2-2 | -
TGTGCCAGCAGTTGGGGACTGTCCAATGAGCAGTTCTTC | CASSWGLSNEQFF | TRBV27 | - | TRBJ2-1 | -
TGCGCCAGCCGGATGGAGGGGTATGGCTACACCTTC | CASRMEGYGYTF | TRBV5-1 | - | TRBJ1-2 | -
TGTGCCAGTAGTCTTCTAAACACAGATACGCAGTATTTT | CASSLLNTDTQYF | TRBV19 | - | TRBJ2-3 | once
TGCAGTGCTAAAGATGGGACAGGGGACAGCAATGAGCAGTTCTTC | CSAKDGTGDSNEQFF | TRBV20-1 | TRBD1 | TRBJ2-1 | -
TGTGCCAGTAGTATAGCAGGGATGACTGAAGCTTTCTTT | CASSIAGMTEAFF | TRBV19 | - | TRBJ1-1 | -
TGTGCCAGCACCTCTGCCTGGGACAAGAGCGATTTACTGGCCTACAATGAGCAGTTCTTC | CASTSAWDKSDLLAYNEQFF | TRBV6-1 | - | TRBJ2-1 | -
TGCAGTGCCAGGGTTGGGGAAACCTACGAGCAGTACTTC | CSARVGETYEQYF | TRBV20-1 | - | TRBJ2-7 | -
TGTGCCAGCAGTTACTCGCGAGAAGGGCCTGGAAACACCATATATTTT | CASSYSREGPGNTIYF | TRBV6-2/TRBV6-3 | - | TRBJ1-3 | few
TGTGCCGGTACCCGGGACAGGCTAAAGTCCGGGGAGCTGTTTTTT | CAGTRDRLKSGELFF | TRBV7-9 | TRBD1 | TRBJ2-2 | once
TGTGCCAGCAGCGCCTCTGGGGGGCACGGCTACACCTTC | CASSASGGHGYTF | TRBV9 | - | TRBJ1-2 | once
TGTGCCAGCAGCGTACCCCTAGCGGGGGTTCGCAATGAGCAGTTCTTC | CASSVPLAGVRNEQFF | TRBV9 | TRBD2 | TRBJ2-1 | -
TGTGCCAGCAGCTGGGCAGGGGTGAACACTGAAGCTTTCTTT | CASSWAGVNTEAFF | TRBV5-6 | - | TRBJ1-1 | once
TGCGCCAGCAGCTGGACAGTGGTTTGGAGTTGGGACCAAGAGACCCAGTACTTC | CASSWTVVWSWDQETQYF | TRBV5-1 | - | TRBJ2-5 | -
TGTGCCATCAGTGAGTCATTTGGGAGCACGGGTGAGCAGTTCTTC | CAISESFGSTGEQFF | TRBV10-3 | - | TRBJ2-1 | -
TGTGCCAGCAGCAACCGGGACAGGGGGTTCTACGAGCAGTACTTC | CASSNRDRGFYEQYF | TRBV7-9 | TRBD1 | TRBJ2-7 | -
TGTGCCTGGAGCCAGGGGGCTGCAAGCAATCAGCCCCAGCATTTT | CAWSQGAASNQPQHF | TRBV30 | TRBD1 | TRBJ1-5 | -
TGCAGCGTAGAATTTGCGGGAAACAATGAGCAGTTCTTC | CSVEFAGNNEQFF | TRBV29-1 | - | TRBJ2-1 | -
TGTGCCAGCATACTGGGTGACAATAGCAATCAGCCCCAGCATTTT | CASILGDNSNQPQHF | TRBV6-2/TRBV6-3 | - | TRBJ1-5 | -
TGTGCCAGCAGCCCGAATGGACGGCCCTACGAGCAGTACTTC | CASSPNGRPYEQYF | TRBV3-1 | - | TRBJ2-7 | -
TGTGCCAGAACAAGGGGTCTTGATACGCAGTATTTT | CARTRGLDTQYF | TRBV19 | - | TRBJ2-3 | -
TGTGCCAGCAGCCAAGATTGGGGCAGACTTACCTACGAGCAGTACTTC | CASSQDWGRLTYEQYF | TRBV3-1 | - | TRBJ2-7 | -
TGTGCCAGCGCAGGGACAGCGGGGGCCGGTGATACGCAGTATTTT | CASAGTAGAGDTQYF | TRBV6-1 | - | TRBJ2-3 | once
TGTGCCAGCAGTTTAATTCTTCCTGTCCAGCCCGGGGAGCTGTTTTTT | CASSLILPVQPGELFF | TRBV27 | - | TRBJ2-2 | -
TGTGCCAGCAGCCAAGAGGGGAGCGGAGGGGTAGAGACCCAGTACTTC | CASSQEGSGGVETQYF | TRBV4-2 | - | TRBJ2-5 | -
TGTGCCATCACAACCCCAGGGGAGAAGAGCGACGAGCAGTACTTC | CAITTPGEKSDEQYF | TRBV2 | - | TRBJ2-7 | few
TGTGCCACTACAGGGACAGGAGACACTGAAGCTTTCTTT | CATTGTGDTEAFF | TRBV7-9 | TRBD1 | TRBJ1-1 | -
TGTGCCAGTGACTCAGGAGCGGGAGGGCTTTTAGAGACCCAGTACTTC | CASDSGAGGLLETQYF | TRBV28 | TRBD2 | TRBJ2-5 | -
TGTGCCAGCAGCTTAGGACAGGGGGCTAATCAGCCCCAGCATTTT | CASSLGQGANQPQHF | TRBV7-9 | TRBD1 | TRBJ1-5 | few
TGCAGTGCTAGAGACTTTATGGCGGGGGGCGGAGATGAGCAGTTCTTC | CSARDFMAGGGDEQFF | TRBV20-1 | TRBD2 | TRBJ2-1 | -
TGCGCCAGCAGCCAAGGCGAAGGGAGGCCCCAGCATTTT | CASSQGEGRPQHF | TRBV4-1 | - | TRBJ1-5 | few
TGTGCCAGTAGGTCGCTTTCTGGGGCCAACGTCCTGACTTTC | CASRSLSGANVLTF | TRBV9 | - | TRBJ2-6 | -
TGTGCCAGCAGTTTAGGGGGCGGGGGAGGGAATGAGCAGTTCTTC | CASSLGGGGGNEQFF | TRBV27 | - | TRBJ2-1 | -
TGTGCCAGCAGCCCTTCAACGGGCGGCAACTACGAGCAGTACTTC | CASSPSTGGNYEQYF | TRBV27 | - | TRBJ2-7 | -
TGTGCCAGCAGCAATGGACAGGGCGATTATGGCTACACCTTC | CASSNGQGDYGYTF | TRBV27 | TRBD1 | TRBJ1-2 | -